Sequencing of this T cell receptor (beta chain) was carried out in a study of cytomegalovirus exposure and HLA in healthy donors. Study-wide points: What a later analysis showed was that several of the most significant clusters appeared linked to common viral pathogens. Exclusion as indistinguishable affected some V segments, including TRBV6-2 and TRBV6-3. When presence/absence was analysed, sequencing depth was taken to be roughly uniform across donors.

This PCR relied on a set of 60 Vbeta primers and 13 Jbeta primers. The repertoire was sequenced with immunoSEQ multiplex PCR; TCRdb's copy has only in-frame clones and lacks some. The repertoire holds around 130,000 clones, with roughly three quarters as singletons. As to this clone: Antigen: not known.

The V and J ends lost 6 bases and 6 bases, in that order; junction bases with no gene match: 9. Germline V gene sequence: CDR1 MNHEY, CDR2 SMNVEV (reference sequence). This CDR3 has 14 residues. The donors (healthy individuals) were bone marrow donors. The sequenced material came from PBMCs. The rearrangement joins TRBV27 to TRBJ2-7, with 9 bases matching TRBD2. The TCR sequence derives from a woman aged 60-75 years in good health and CMV-seronegative. DNA of the CDR3: TGTGCCAGCAGCTTGGCGGGGGGGCCTTCCGAGCAGTACTTC. Translating gives CASSLAGGPSEQYF.